This TCR beta chain was identified in a study of OX40 agonist ivuxolimab in advanced cancers. At the level of the study: Eligibility admitted prior anti-PD-1, anti-PD-L1 or anti-CTLA-4 therapy; around 42% had some. Study-wide results and limits: Expanded peripheral T cells had an undetermined antigen specificity. CD8+ T cells averaged more expanded clones than CD4+.

The protocol was immunoSEQ multiplex PCR, while the TCRdb copy is restricted to in-frame clones and leaves out a portion. This table holds under 85,000 clones, 80% to 90% found once. Trimming shortened V by 5 bases and J by 2 bases, and 7 bases separated the two germline ends. The CDR3 has 13 amino acids. The germline CDR1 and CDR2 sequences are SGHTA and FQGNSA. About this clone: Its antigen is unidentified. Other nucleotide sequences from this sample produce the same CDR3.

The material was CD4+ or CD8+ T cells sorted from blood, obtained in a trial of the OX40 agonist ivuxolimab. The chain recombines TRBV7-2 with TRBJ1-5, with D unclear. The source is an adult with an advanced solid tumor such as melanoma, head and neck, liver or kidney cancer. In nucleotides, the CDR3 is TGTGCCAGCAGCCTTAGGGGCAATCAGCCCCAGCATTTT. Translated: CASSLRGNQPQHF.